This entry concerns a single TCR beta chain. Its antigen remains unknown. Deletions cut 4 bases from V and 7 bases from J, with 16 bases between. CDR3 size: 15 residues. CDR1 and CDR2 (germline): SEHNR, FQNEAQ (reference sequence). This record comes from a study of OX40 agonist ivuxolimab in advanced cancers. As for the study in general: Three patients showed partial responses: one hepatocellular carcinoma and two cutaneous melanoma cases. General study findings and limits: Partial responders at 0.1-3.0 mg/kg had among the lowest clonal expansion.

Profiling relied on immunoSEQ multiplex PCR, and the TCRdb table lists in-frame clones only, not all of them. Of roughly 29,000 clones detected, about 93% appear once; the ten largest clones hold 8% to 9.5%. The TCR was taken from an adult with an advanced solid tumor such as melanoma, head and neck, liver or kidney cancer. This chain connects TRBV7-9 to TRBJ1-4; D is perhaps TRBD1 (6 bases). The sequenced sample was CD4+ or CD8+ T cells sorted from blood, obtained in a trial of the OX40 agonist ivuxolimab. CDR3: CASSSRPGDGEKLFF. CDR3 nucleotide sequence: TGTGCCAGCAGCTCCCGTCCAGGGGATGGTGAAAAACTGTTTTTT.